The 22 T cell receptor beta chains listed next were all sequenced from one sample in a study of CD8+CD57+ T cells in acquired aplastic anemia. Flow cytometry had shown expanded CD8+CD57+ cells in the patients chosen for sequencing. TCR beta VDJ and CDR3 profiles were obtained from a genomic DNA template. A single record per CDR3 protein comes from TCRdb applying MiXCR to the reads. The sample lists about 180,000 distinct CDR3 sequences, under 55% occurring once. The specimen was sorted CD4+, CD8+, or CD8+CD57+ T cells (not recorded which) from PBMCs. All receptors come from a human donor with aplastic anemia.

On this clonotype itself: A much more abundant neighbour one base away suggests this may be a read error. This CDR3 fails to terminate in the conserved phenylalanine or tryptophan, so it likely reflects a read error. V and J are TRBV5-5 and TRBJ1-5; possibly TRBD1 for D (6 bases). From germline, CDR1 is SGHKS and CDR2 YYEKEE (reference sequence). V gave up 4 bases and J gave up 3 bases, with 14 bases separating them. The CDR3 totals 15 residues. The CDR3 region is CASSPTQGHNQPQHS. For the CDR3, the DNA is TGTGCCAGCAGCCCTACACAGGGACACAATCAGCCCCAGCATTCT.

This clonotype was recorded at least ten times. V and J are TRBV11-2 and TRBJ2-5, with a tentative D call TRBD1 (5 bases). The germline gives CDR1 SGHAT, CDR2 FQNNGV. With 1 base removed from V and 3 bases from J, the gap between germline ends came to 15 bases. This CDR3 has 16 residues. The CDR3 nucleotides are TGTGCCAGCAGCTTAGGAGTGAACAGGAGAGAAGAGACCCAGTACTTC. It translates to CASSLGVNRREETQYF.

V usage is TRBV20-1 and J usage is TRBJ2-7, with TRBD1 identical over 8 bases. V shed 6 bases and J 12 bases; nucleotides not matched to a gene: 19. CDR1 is DFQATT, CDR2 SNEGSKA, per germline (reference sequence). The CDR3 runs to 14 residues. The CDR3 region has the DNA TGCAGTGCCCCCCCGGGGACAGGAAGCTACGAGTGGTACTTC. Its protein product is CSAPPGTGSYEWYF.

A remark on this clonotype: A read error is possible here, since a much larger clone lies one base away. This chain connects TRBV5-1 to TRBJ1-2; 7 bases fit TRBD1. This CDR3 has 13 residues. Germline lookup yields CDR1 SGHRS and CDR2 YFSETQ. The CDR3 here is CASGLTGERGYTF. CDR3 nucleotide sequence: TGCGCCAGCGGCTTAACAGGGGAACGGGGCTACACCTTC.

This chain links TRBV19 with TRBJ2-2; no clear D. V lost 3 bases and J 5 bases, leaving 10 bases between the germline ends. Germline V gives CDR1 LNHDA, CDR2 SQIVND (reference sequence). CDR3 size: 14 residues. CDR3 protein: CASSIPMATGELFF. The DNA of the CDR3 is TGTGCCAGTAGTATCCCCATGGCTACCGGGGAGCTGTTTTTT.

This clonotype was seen a single time. This sequence joins TRBV9 and TRBJ1-2; D uncertain. CDR1 and CDR2 from the germline V gene are SGDLS and YYNGEE. V was trimmed by 1 base and J by 4 bases, leaving 14 bases between them. CDR3 length equals 15 residues. The CDR3 region has the DNA TGTGCCAGCAGCGTAAAGGAACATTCAATCTATGGCTACACCTTC. Encoded protein: CASSVKEHSIYGYTF.

This clonotype appeared many times. The chain recombines TRBV29-1 with TRBJ1-2, with a possible D match to TRBD1 (6 bases). V dropped 8 bases and J dropped 4 bases, with 20 bases sitting between them. CDR1 and CDR2 from the germline V gene are SQVTM and ANQGSEA. This CDR3 spans 14 amino acids. The CDR3 region has the DNA TGCAGCACCCCTATGAGTCAGGGGAGCTATGGCTACACCTTC. Amino acid sequence: CSTPMSQGSYGYTF.

Many counts were recorded for this clonotype. The chain employs TRBV3-1 and TRBJ1-4; D remains unclear. V lost 0 bases and J 0 bases, leaving 14 bases between the germline ends. Germline CDR1 LGHDT, CDR2 YNNKEL (reference sequence). CDR3 length: 18 residues. The CDR3, as DNA: TGTGCCAGCAGCCAAGATGCAGGACTAAGGGCAACTAATGAAAAACTGTTTTTT. This translates into CASSQDAGLRATNEKLFF.

The count of this clonotype is one. The chain links TRBV29-1 to TRBJ2-1, with D unresolved. CDR3 length: 11 amino acids. Germline-derived CDR1 and CDR2 are SQVTM and ANQGSEA. Trimming shortened V by 4 bases and J by 9 bases, and 10 bases separated the two germline ends. The CDR3 DNA reads as TGCAGCGTTGTCCGGTCGGGTGAGCAGTTCTTC. Amino acid sequence: CSVVRSGEQFF.

This rearrangement joins TRBV24-1 to TRBJ2-1; D possibly corresponds to TRBD2 (5 bases). The ends were cut back, 9 bases at V and 8 bases at J, with 16 bases in the middle. The CDR3 runs to 13 residues. CDR1 and CDR2 from the germline V gene are KGHDR and SFDVKD. Written as DNA, the CDR3 is TGTGCCACCGGTAGATCAGGAGGCGATGAGCAGTTCTTC. Translated, it gives CATGRSGGDEQFF.

The chain couples TRBV19 to TRBJ1-2; D gene ambiguous. Germline assignment: CDR1 LNHDA and CDR2 SQIVND (reference sequence). The CDR3 consists of 11 residues. V was clipped by 4 bases and J by 8 bases, with 8 bases between them. CDR3 DNA: TGTGCCAGTAGTACCCCCCAGGGCTACACCTTC. It yields the protein CASSTPQGYTF.

This clonotype was seen only a few times. The chain's CDR3 is CASIPTGPSGNTIYF. CDR3 DNA sequence: TGTGCCAGTATACCGACAGGGCCCTCTGGAAACACCATATATTTT. This chain links TRBV19 with TRBJ1-3, with 7 bases aligning to TRBD1. Germline lookup yields CDR1 LNHDA and CDR2 SQIVND (reference sequence). Trimming cost V 7 bases and J 0 bases; bases outside gene matches: 6. This CDR3 is 15 amino acids long.

The gene calls are TRBV2 and TRBJ2-7, with TRBD2 as a possible D gene (6 bases). Germline CDR1 reads SNHLY; CDR2 reads FYNNEI. V was trimmed by 5 bases and J by 6 bases, leaving 14 bases between them. The CDR3 is made up of 13 amino acids. CDR3 loop: CASSFTQGGEQYF. CDR3 DNA sequence: TGTGCCAGCAGTTTTACCCAGGGAGGCGAGCAGTACTTC.

This clonotype appeared many times. The chain recombines TRBV20-1 with TRBJ2-1; D may be TRBD2 (6 bases). Germline V gives CDR1 DFQATT, CDR2 SNEGSKA (reference sequence). The CDR3 length is 16 residues. Trimming took off 2 bases at V and 5 bases at J, with 19 bases between the two ends. The CDR3 nucleotides read TGCAGTGCTAGACCGGGACGGGGGTTTATCAACAATGAGCAGTTCTTC. It yields the protein CSARPGRGFINNEQFF.

In regard to this clonotype: This may be a read error: a much more frequent sequence differs by one nucleotide. V gene TRBV5-1 combines with J gene TRBJ1-1; 10 bases are shared with TRBD1. Germline V gives CDR1 SGHRS, CDR2 YFSETQ. The CDR3 extends over 15 amino acids. CDR3 residues: CASRSGQGGVTEALF. Written as DNA, the CDR3 is TGCGCCAGCAGGTCCGGACAGGGGGGGGTTACTGAAGCTCTCTTT.

The sample holds a few counts of this clonotype. V usage is TRBV10-3 and J usage is TRBJ1-2; D unclear. V gave up 0 bases and J gave up 5 bases, with 10 bases separating them. This CDR3 is built from 14 residues. Looked up from germline, CDR1 is ENHRY and CDR2 is SYGVKD. Here the CDR3 reads CAISESMEHYGYTF. CDR3 coding DNA: TGTGCCATCAGTGAGTCGATGGAACATTATGGCTACACCTTC.

The chain recombines TRBV20-1 with TRBJ2-1; 8 nucleotides match TRBD2. Germline CDR1 reads DFQATT; CDR2 reads SNEGSKA (reference sequence). The CDR3 has 17 amino acids. V lost 0 bases and J lost 6; bases outside the gene matches: 13. The CDR3 reads CSARDRIAGPEGNEQFF. In DNA, the CDR3 is TGCAGTGCTAGAGATCGTATAGCGGGACCGGAAGGCAATGAGCAGTTCTTC.

The rearrangement joins TRBV6-6 to TRBJ1-2; possibly TRBD1 for D (5 bases). Trimming shortened V by 0 bases and J by 7 bases, and 12 bases separated the two germline ends. The CDR3 contains 14 residues. The germline V gene encodes CDR1 MNHNY and CDR2 SVGAGI (reference sequence). CDR3 in DNA: TGTGCCAGCAGTTACTCGACCGGGGCTCGTGGCTACACCTTC. Translating gives CASSYSTGARGYTF.

The V call is TRBV4-2, the J call TRBJ2-2; D is unresolved. The CDR3 loop spans 13 amino acids. Deletions cut 5 bases from V and 5 bases from J, with 9 bases between. Germline-derived CDR1 and CDR2 are LGHNA and YNFKEQ. The CDR3 DNA follows: TGTGCCAGCAGCTTGGAACTAACCGGGGAGCTGTTTTTT. Translating gives CASSLELTGELFF.

The V gene is TRBV25-1, the J gene TRBJ1-1; D ambiguous. This CDR3 comprises 15 residues. The ends were cut back, 3 bases at V and 0 bases at J, with 11 bases in the middle. Germline assignment: CDR1 MGHDK and CDR2 SYGVNS. For the CDR3, the DNA is TGTGCCAGCAGTGAGGCAGGAGCCATGAACACTGAAGCTTTCTTT. Encoded protein: CASSEAGAMNTEAFF.

This clonotype was counted many times. This chain connects TRBV5-1 to TRBJ1-1; D not certain. Per the germline V gene, CDR1 is SGHRS and CDR2 is YFSETQ. This CDR3 is 13 amino acids long. Trimming took off 0 bases at V and 2 bases at J, with 5 bases between the two ends. CDR3 residues: CASSLVPNTEAFF. The DNA for the CDR3 is TGCGCCAGCAGCTTGGTACCAAACACTGAAGCTTTCTTT. The variable domain in full, with the rest retrieved from reference TRBV5-1 and TRBJ1-1, is KAGVTQTPRYLIKTRGQQVTLSCSPISGHRSVSWYQQTPGQGLQFLFEYFSETQRNKGNFPGRFSGRQFSNSRSEMNVSTLELGDSALYLCASSLVPNTEAFFGQGTRLTVV.

This rearrangement joins TRBV19 to TRBJ2-3, with D perhaps TRBD1 (6 bases). The CDR3 covers 14 residues. V was trimmed by 1 base and J by 2 bases, leaving 7 bases between them. The germline V gene has CDR1 LNHDA and CDR2 SQIVND (reference sequence). CDR3 in amino acids: CASSIGGPTDTQYF. The CDR3 DNA sequence: TGTGCCAGTAGTATAGGGGGGCCCACAGATACGCAGTATTTT.